This T cell receptor beta chain stems from a study of identical twins. Regarding the study as a whole: Cross-sectional statistics underpinned the conclusions; the same donors were not followed. Out-of-frame alpha sequences shared between twins exhibited an excess of low generation probability. Twins' excess sharing was less marked for out-of-frame beta sequences. Memory repertoires showed no such pattern, whereas abundant cord blood beta clonotypes carried fewer insertions.

The CDR3 length is 15 residues. Germline V gives CDR1 LGHDT, CDR2 YNNKEL (reference sequence). The germline V and J ends were trimmed by 1 base and 7 bases, with 14 bases remaining between them. This clonotype has just a few counts. What it binds is unknown. TCRdb processed the 5' RACE reads anew with MiXCR; each CDR3 protein has one entry. Of under 300,000 distinct CDR3 sequences detected, 11% to 15% appear once; the ten largest clones hold around 9%. This receptor was taken from a woman younger than 30 in good health. V gene TRBV3-1 combines with J gene TRBJ2-1, with a weak D call TRBD2 (5 bases). Sequencing was carried out using memory (CD45RO+) T cells sorted from blood. DNA of the CDR3: TGTGCCAGCAGCCAAGGGACTCCCGTGGGAAATGAGCAGTTCTTC. It yields the protein CASSQGTPVGNEQFF.